These 11 T cell receptor beta chains were all obtained from the same sample, sequenced in a study of response to subunit inactivated influenza vaccine. Each CDR3 protein is one row after TCRdb ran MiXCR on the RT-PCR reads. In the table there are a few hundred thousand distinct CDR3 sequences, 14% of which are singletons. The source material was PBMCs from blood, sampled roughly 12 days after vaccination. The receptors originated from a man aged 50-60 years who received an inactivated influenza vaccine.

This clonotype occurred a few times. Written as DNA, the CDR3 is TGTGCCACCAGCAGTCCTCTAAGGGGACAAAGTAGGGAGACCCAGTACTTC. Encoded protein: CATSSPLRGQSRETQYF. This rearrangement joins TRBV15 to TRBJ2-5; tentatively, D is TRBD1 (6 bases). CDR3 size: 17 residues. Germline lookup yields CDR1 LNHNV and CDR2 YYDKDF (reference sequence). V lost 3 bases, J lost 5 bases, and 22 bases lay in between.

The J gene is TRBJ1-1, the V gene TRBV20-1, with a weak D call TRBD1 (5 bases). Germline assignment: CDR1 DFQATT and CDR2 SNEGSKA (reference sequence). V was clipped by 1 base and J by 1 base, with 10 bases between them. The CDR3 extends over 14 amino acids. Here the CDR3 reads CSARVPGPNTEAFF. DNA for the CDR3: TGCAGTGCTAGAGTTCCGGGACCGAACACTGAAGCTTTCTTT.

This clonotype was detected once. The rearrangement joins TRBV10-3 to TRBJ1-2; D call uncertain. Germline loops: CDR1 ENHRY, CDR2 SYGVKD. The CDR3 consists of 14 residues. Trimming shortened V by 6 bases and J by 6 bases, and 17 bases separated the two germline ends. CDR3 protein: CAISPGPLCDGYTF. CDR3 DNA sequence: TGTGCCATCAGCCCCGGGCCCCTCTGTGATGGCTACACCTTC.

This clonotype occurred a few times. V and J are TRBV5-1 and TRBJ2-2; 11 bases agree with TRBD2. This CDR3 spans 16 amino acids. The trim removed 4 bases at V and 1 base at J, leaving 3 bases unmatched. Germline V lookup: CDR1 SGHRS, CDR2 YFSETQ. The DNA of the CDR3 is TGCGCCAGCAGCACAGGGACTAGCGGGAACACCGGGGAGCTGTTTTTT. This codes for CASSTGTSGNTGELFF.

The V call is TRBV9, the J call TRBJ2-1; D uncertain. This CDR3 is built from 11 residues. Germline V CDR1 and CDR2: SGDLS, YYNGEE. The V gene lost 0 bases and the J gene lost 7 bases, with 2 bases spanning the gap. The CDR3: CASSVVNEQFF. The CDR3 DNA follows: TGTGCCAGCAGCGTAGTAAATGAGCAGTTCTTC.

This clonotype was recorded at least ten times. The genes are TRBV12-3 or TRBV12-4 and TRBJ1-5; D is possibly TRBD1 (5 bases). There are 18 residues in the CDR3. Trimming pared 3 bases from V and 4 bases from J, leaving 22 bases between. As DNA, the CDR3 is TGTGCCAGCAGTTTTTTCAGGGCGAATTGGAATAGGAATCAGCCCCAGCATTTT. Its protein is CASSFFRANWNRNQPQHF.

The sample holds a few counts of this clonotype. The chain employs TRBV27 and TRBJ2-7; TRBD2 matches at 14 bases. CDR1 MNHEY and CDR2 SMNVEV come from the germline V gene (reference sequence). CDR3 length: 19 amino acids. J lost 3 bases, V lost 6 bases, and 16 bases had no gene match. This chain's CDR3 is CASSYGRRGGLAGVYEQYF. CDR3 in DNA: TGTGCCAGCAGCTACGGACGTAGGGGGGGACTAGCGGGAGTCTACGAGCAGTACTTC.

This clonotype has a handful of counts. V is TRBV21-1 and J is TRBJ2-1; the table assigns TRBD2, which was not confirmed against the DNA. TRBV21-1 is given as a pseudogene. CDR3 length: 16 amino acids. The CDR3 region is CASSAARTVSYNEQFF. The CDR3 coding sequence is TGTGCCAGCAGTGCCGCCCGCACAGTCTCCTACAATGAGCAGTTCTTC.

This chain uses TRBV7-3 with TRBJ2-1, with 9 bases fitting TRBD2. The V gene's germline CDR1 is SGHTA and CDR2 FQGTGA. The V and J ends lost 4 bases and 8 bases, in that order; junction bases with no gene match: 3. This CDR3 spans 13 amino acids. This CDR3 reads CASSSRTSDEQFF. The CDR3 DNA follows: TGTGCCAGCAGCTCCAGGACTAGCGATGAGCAGTTCTTC.

This clonotype has at least ten counts. This rearrangement joins TRBV12-3 or TRBV12-4 to TRBJ2-7; D not resolved. V was clipped by 6 bases and J by 3 bases, with 15 bases between them. The CDR3 has 14 residues. The CDR3 nucleotides read TGTGCCAGCAGCAGCGACATGCGCTACTACGAGCAGTACTTC. Translated, it gives CASSSDMRYYEQYF.

This clonotype was counted between two and nine times. The chain joins TRBV28 to TRBJ1-5; 7 bases are a match to TRBD1. Trimming at V came to 2 bases and at J to 0 bases, leaving 7 bases not matched to a gene. The germline V gene encodes CDR1 MDHEN and CDR2 SYDVKM. The CDR3 consists of 17 residues. For the CDR3, the DNA is TGTGCCAGCAGTTTAAATGGGGGACAGAATAGCAATCAGCCCCAGCATTTT. Protein product: CASSLNGGQNSNQPQHF.